A selection of T cell receptor beta chains follows, all from one sample in a study of OX40 agonist ivuxolimab in advanced cancers. TCRdb keeps only in-frame clones here, not all; method: immunoSEQ multiplex PCR. Of some 19,000 clones in the sample, 55% to 80% were seen once. The sample in question was CD4+ or CD8+ T cells sorted from blood, obtained in a trial of the OX40 agonist ivuxolimab. Source of these receptors: an adult with an advanced solid tumor such as melanoma, head and neck, liver or kidney cancer. Each CDR3 is given with its conserved first and last residue. A D gene is named only where the DNA matches it firmly. Not all rows give a size; the values are once, few, many and, for expanded clones, a class.

TRBV11-2	TRBJ1-4	NA	NA	TGTGCCAGCTCTCCCCGAGCAGCGACTAATGAAAAACTGTTTTTT	CASSPRAATNEKLFF
TRBV4-3	TRBJ1-3	NA	TRBD1	TGCGCCAGCGGCTCCGGGACAGCTGGAAACACCATATATTTT	CASGSGTAGNTIYF
TRBV9	TRBJ2-7	NA	NA	TGTGCCAGCAGCCCTGGGGCGGAGAGCTCCTACGAGCAGTACTTC	CASSPGAESSYEQYF
TRBV7-2	TRBJ2-5	few	TRBD2	TGTGCCAGCAGCTCTAGCGGGGGGCTCCAAGAGACCCAGTACTTC	CASSSSGGLQETQYF
TRBV7-9	TRBJ2-7	many	NA	TGTGCCAGCAGCTTGCAGTCCTACGAGCAGTACTTC	CASSLQSYEQYF
TRBV28	TRBJ2-6	once	NA	TGTGCCAGCAGGCTAAGAGAAGGGCGAGAGGGGGCCAACGTCCTGACTTTC	CASRLREGREGANVLTF
TRBV19	TRBJ2-5	NA	TRBD2	TGTGCCAGTAGTCCAAAACAGCGGGGGTACCAAGAGACCCAGTACTTC	CASSPKQRGYQETQYF
TRBV25-1	TRBJ2-1	NA	NA	TGTGCCAGCAGTGAATCGGGCCTAGCCGGCGACAATGAGCAGTTCTTC	CASSESGLAGDNEQFF
TRBV11-2	TRBJ1-1	few	NA	TGTGCCAGCAGCTTAGGTATAACTGAAGCTTTCTTT	CASSLGITEAFF
TRBV19	TRBJ2-7	few	TRBD1	TGTGCCAGTAAAGACAGGGCTTCCTACGAGCAGTACTTC	CASKDRASYEQYF
TRBV27	TRBJ2-2	NA	NA	TGTGCCAGCAGTACCGGGGGGCCGTTGACCGGGGAGCTGTTTTTT	CASSTGGPLTGELFF
TRBV19	TRBJ1-1	NA	TRBD1	TGTGCCAGTAGTTTAACAGGGGCTAACACTGAAGCTTTCTTT	CASSLTGANTEAFF
TRBV5-4	TRBJ1-1	NA	TRBD1	TGTGCCAGCAGCTTGGAGCGGGACAGGGGGGACACTGAAGCTTTCTTT	CASSLERDRGDTEAFF
TRBV19	TRBJ2-1	few	TRBD2	TGTGCCAGTAGTATTAGCGGGGTCTCCTACAATGAGCAGTTCTTC	CASSISGVSYNEQFF
TRBV30	TRBJ1-1	once	NA	TGTGCCTGGGGCGCGGGGGGCGCTGAAGCTTTCTTT	CAWGAGGAEAFF
TRBV2	TRBJ1-6	NA	NA	TGTGCCAGCTCTGTAGACTCACCCCTCCACTTT	CASSVDSPLHF
TRBV7-2	TRBJ2-7	NA	NA	TGTGCCAGCAGCTTAGGAGGGAAGCAGTACTTC	CASSLGGKQYF
TRBV30	TRBJ1-3	NA	NA	TGTGCCTGGAGTAGGAGTGGAAACACCATATATTTT	CAWSRSGNTIYF
TRBV5-5	TRBJ2-5	NA	NA	TGTGCCAGCAGCTGGTCTACGGGGGCTCGCGAGACCCAGTACTTC	CASSWSTGARETQYF
TRBV19	TRBJ2-7	NA	NA	TGTGCCAGTAGGGTGACTCCTAGCTCCTACGAGCAGTACTTC	CASRVTPSSYEQYF
TRBV4-1	TRBJ1-2	NA	NA	TGCGCCAGCAGCCTCCTCCTGGGGGATAACTATGGCTACACCTTC	CASSLLLGDNYGYTF
TRBV4-3	TRBJ2-7	NA	NA	TGCGCCAGCAGCTTTGGACAAACCTACGAGCAGTACTTC	CASSFGQTYEQYF
TRBV7-6	TRBJ1-1	NA	NA	TGTGCCAGCAGCATCAACACTGAAGCTTTCTTT	CASSINTEAFF
TRBV4-1	TRBJ2-1	NA	TRBD1	TGCGCCAGCAGCCAAGATACCGGGACAGGGTTTGTAATTTATGAGCAGTTCTTC	CASSQDTGTGFVIYEQFF
TRBV5-6	TRBJ2-3	NA	NA	TGTGCCAGCAGCTTGGAGAGGGGACGCACAGATACGCAGTATTTT	CASSLERGRTDTQYF
TRBV5-3	TRBJ2-5	NA	NA	TGTGCCAGCAGCTTATTCCAGGGGGGGCAGGAGACCCAGTACTTC	CASSLFQGGQETQYF